Sequencing of this T cell receptor beta chain was carried out in a study of blood T cell repertoires in COVID-19. Study overall: Samples representing acute and convalescent COVID-19 were sourced from the United States, Italy and Spain. The cDNA or gDNA used as material had been derived from T cells, B-cell-depleted T cells, or PBMCs.

Germline V gives CDR1 MDHEN, CDR2 SYDVKM. Trimming removed 5 bases from V and 1 base from J, with 8 bases in between. CDR3 length equals 13 residues. Enrollment of patients from Seattle took place during active infection, with longitudinal follow-up. Produced via immunoSEQ multiplex PCR; TCRdb's table is partial and in-frame only. Among fewer than 200,000 clones listed, roughly 76% were seen once. Sequencing input: peripheral blood. The sequence derives from a woman older than 75 with COVID-19, enrolled during active disease. V gene TRBV28 combines with J gene TRBJ1-1; D uncertain. CDR3 in DNA: TGTGCCAGCAGTCCTAATAGGAACACTGAAGCTTTCTTT. It encodes CASSPNRNTEAFF.